The 31 T cell receptor beta chains reported below all come from one sample, sequenced in a study of T cell clonality in common variable immunodeficiency. TCRdb's copy holds only in-frame clones and misses some; the assay was immunoSEQ multiplex PCR. The sample includes about 23,000 clones, none of them occurring once. Antigens for these TCRs are unknown. General observations from the study: Fewer deletions and N-nucleotide insertions were reportedly seen in common variable immunodeficiency TCR beta sequences.

Sequencing was done on a sample of peripheral blood mononuclear cells. All receptors derive from a human donor with common variable immunodeficiency.

This clone has ten or more counts. Read coverage stops 3 residues before the CDR3 terminus; the germline J gene supplies the remainder. The chain employs TRBV10-3 and TRBJ2-1, with 8 positions matching TRBD2. J lost 6 bases, V lost 4 bases, and 11 bases had no gene match. The CDR3 is 16 residues long. Per germline, CDR1 ENHRY and CDR2 SYGVKD. The covered CDR3 bases are TGTGCCATCAGTGTAGTGAGTAGCGGGACCGTCAATGAG. This translates into CAISVVSSGTVNE. The complete CDR3 reads CAISVVSSGTVNEQFF.

Many counts were recorded for this clone. The sequenced fragment ends 3 residues before the CDR3 boundary, so the rest is inferred from the germline J gene. The V and J genes are TRBV3-1 (or the pseudogene TRBV3-2) and TRBJ1-6; 7 nucleotides align to TRBD1. This CDR3 contains 15 residues. The ends lost 5 bases at V and 8 bases at J; junction bases unmatched: 9. CDR1 and CDR2 from the germline V gene are LGHDT and YNNKEL (reference sequence). The sequenced CDR3 bases are TGTGCCAGCAGCACAACCAGGGGGATGGATTCACCC. Translation: CASSTTRGMDSP. The full CDR3 protein reads CASSTTRGMDSPLHF.

This clone was counted ten times or more. The sequence runs out 3 residues before the end of the CDR3; the remainder is reconstructed from the germline J gene. This chain joins TRBV19 and TRBJ2-7; maybe TRBD1 (7 bases). Germline loops: CDR1 LNHDA, CDR2 SQIVND (reference sequence). Trimming took 9 bases from V and 0 from J, leaving 18 bases between them. The CDR3 runs to 15 residues. Incomplete CDR3 DNA: TGTGCCAGCCGTCCCGGAGGGGGCTCCTCCTACGAG. This sequence encodes CASRPGGGSSYE. The whole CDR3 protein reads CASRPGGGSSYEQYF. Drawing the rest from reference TRBV19 and TRBJ2-7, the complete variable domain is DGGITQSPKYLFRKEGQNVTLSCEQNLNHDAMYWYRQDPGQGLRLIYYSQIVNDFQKGDIAEGYSVSREKKESFPLTVTSAQKNPTAFYLCASRPGGGSSYEQYFGPGTRLTVT.

Remarks on this clone: The missing CDR3 end, 3 residues past where the read stops, is filled in from the germline J gene. This chain links TRBV6-1 with TRBJ1-2; D unresolved. From germline, CDR1 is MNHNS and CDR2 SASEGT. The CDR3 covers 12 residues. Here the CDR3 reads CASSEPPMGYTF. The part of the CDR3 DNA that was read is TGTGCCAGCAGTGAGCCCCCTATGGGC.

This clone was picked up many times. The CDR3 extends 3 residues past the end of the read, so its final part is completed from the germline J gene. The rearrangement joins TRBV18 to TRBJ2-7; TRBD2 is a possible D gene (5 bases). CDR1 is KGHSH, CDR2 LQKENI, per germline. The CDR3 runs to 15 residues. The ends were cut back, 0 bases at V and 1 base at J, with 10 bases in the middle. CDR3 DNA (partial): TGTGCCAGCTCACCACCCGGGATAGCGTCCTACGAG. The encoded protein is CASSPPGIASYE. The complete CDR3 reads CASSPPGIASYEQYF.

Ten or more counts support this clone. With the read ending 3 residues before the CDR3 end, the germline J gene is used to fill in that end. The chain recombines TRBV14 with TRBJ2-3; no clear D. This CDR3 comprises 12 residues. Trimming took off 7 bases at V and 4 bases at J, with 9 bases between the two ends. Germline CDR1 SGHDN, CDR2 FVKESK. The DNA read from the CDR3 is TGTGCCAGCAACCTGGGCGCAGATACG. As protein: CASNLGADT. From start to end, the CDR3 is CASNLGADTQYF.

This clone was counted only a few times. Coverage ceases 3 residues before the CDR3 finishes, and the germline J gene fills in the end. This chain connects TRBV20-1 to TRBJ2-1; D might be TRBD2 (5 bases). V was clipped by 5 bases and J by 8 bases, with 7 bases between them. The germline V gene encodes CDR1 DFQATT and CDR2 SNEGSKA (reference sequence). The length of the CDR3 is 10 residues. CDR3 DNA, as far as it was read: TGCAGTGCTGGACTGGATGAG. Protein product: CSAGLDE. The entire CDR3 sequence reads CSAGLDEQFF.

At least ten counts were recorded for this clone. The DNA read from the CDR3 is TGTGCCAGCTCGCCAGACAGCATGAACACTGAA. The encoded protein is CASSPDSMNTE. Given in full, the CDR3 is CASSPDSMNTEAFF. The chain combines TRBV18 with TRBJ1-1; TRBD1 is a possible D gene (5 bases). The CDR3 end lies 3 residues beyond the end of the read and is filled in from the germline J gene. The CDR3 loop spans 14 amino acids. The V gene's germline CDR1 is KGHSH and CDR2 LQKENI. Between the trimmed V and J ends, which lost 6 bases and 0 bases, there was a span of 11 bases.

This clone was seen at least ten times. Coverage ceases 3 residues before the CDR3 finishes, and the germline J gene fills in the end. The chain recombines TRBV5-5 with TRBJ2-1; TRBD1 is a possible D gene (6 bases). CDR1 and CDR2 (germline): SGHKS, YYEKEE (reference sequence). Trimming shortened V by 0 bases and J by 2 bases, and 9 bases separated the two germline ends. The CDR3 totals 15 residues. The CDR3 bases that were read are TGTGCCAGCAGCTTGGGAGGGGGAACCTACAATGAG. It specifies CASSLGGGTYNE. From start to end, the CDR3 is CASSLGGGTYNEQFF.

This clone was counted at least ten times. The read halts 3 residues ahead of the CDR3 end, with the missing end drawn from the germline J gene. The chain has TRBV20-1 and TRBJ2-1; TRBD2 aligns across 9 bases. Germline trimming cut 4 bases from V and 0 bases from J; bases unmatched to any gene: 7. Germline CDR1 DFQATT, CDR2 SNEGSKA (reference sequence). This CDR3 comprises 16 residues. The CDR3 is CSAILAGRSSYNEQFF. Partial CDR3 DNA: TGCAGTGCTATTCTAGCGGGGAGAAGCTCCTACAATGAG.

This clone was recorded many times. The CDR3 end is not reached by the read, which stops 3 residues before it; the germline J gene fills it in. This chain connects TRBV2 to TRBJ2-7; tentative D call: TRBD1 (5 bases). CDR1 SNHLY and CDR2 FYNNEI come from the germline V gene. The CDR3 has 15 residues. The V end was cut by 5 bases, the J end by 1 base, with 15 bases between. The covered CDR3 bases are TGTGCCAGCAGTTCAGAGCAGGGCGGATCCTACGAG. Its protein is CASSSEQGGSYE. The entire CDR3 protein is CASSSEQGGSYEQYF.

This clone is deemed medium-sized. Read sequence stops 3 residues before the CDR3 end, and the germline J gene provides the missing end. The V and J genes are TRBV15 and TRBJ2-7; 9 bases match TRBD1. In germline, CDR1 is LNHNV, CDR2 YYDKDF (reference sequence). The J segment lost 1 base and the V segment lost 3 bases, leaving 4 bases of the junction unmatched. The CDR3 covers 15 residues. The CDR3: CATSRTTGGSYEQYF. The covered CDR3 bases are TGTGCCACCAGCAGGACGACAGGGGGGTCCTACGAG.

As to this clone: The read falls 3 residues short of the CDR3 end, and the missing part is taken from the germline J gene. This chain connects TRBV6-1 to TRBJ2-3; D remains ambiguous. The CDR3 runs 15 residues. With 1 base removed from V and 0 bases from J, the gap between germline ends came to 8 bases. Germline loops: CDR1 MNHNS, CDR2 SASEGT. CDR3: CASSEVTLSTDTQYF. CDR3 DNA, as far as it was read: TGTGCCAGCAGTGAAGTGACTCTTAGCACAGATACG.

This clone was observed a few times. The CDR3 end is not reached by the read, which stops 3 residues before it; the germline J gene fills it in. The chain recombines TRBV19 with TRBJ2-1; 8 bases match TRBD2. J gave up 0 bases and V 7 bases, and 8 bases lay outside the gene matches. The germline V gene has CDR1 LNHDA and CDR2 SQIVND (reference sequence). The CDR3 consists of 16 residues. CDR3 bases read: TGTGCCAGTAATACCGAGCGGGGGAGCTCCTACAATGAG. Amino acid sequence: CASNTERGSSYNE. The whole CDR3 sequence is CASNTERGSSYNEQFF.

Concerning this clone itself: With the read ending 3 residues before the CDR3 end, the germline J gene is used to fill in that end. V and J are TRBV19 and TRBJ1-5; the match to TRBD1 covers 10 bases. CDR1 and CDR2 from the germline V gene are LNHDA and SQIVND (reference sequence). The J segment lost 5 bases and the V segment lost 5 bases, leaving 18 bases of the junction unmatched. This CDR3 has 19 residues. The CDR3 sequence: CASSSLRELDRGMHQPQHF. Partial CDR3 DNA: TGTGCCAGTAGTTCCCTTAGGGAACTGGACAGGGGGATGCATCAGCCC.

With regard to this clone: The DNA ends 3 residues before the CDR3 does, and the rest of the CDR3 is filled in from the germline J gene. The genes are TRBV10-2 and TRBJ2-7; 13 nucleotides align to TRBD2. The ends lost 6 bases at V and 2 bases at J; junction bases unmatched: 4. The CDR3 totals 15 residues. Germline V gives CDR1 WSHSY, CDR2 SAAADI. The CDR3 is CASRTGLAGPYEQYF. The DNA read from the CDR3 is TGCGCCAGCAGAACGGGACTAGCGGGGCCCTACGAG.

This clone was recorded a few times. The read terminates 3 residues ahead of where the CDR3 ends, so the germline J gene completes it. The rearrangement links TRBV2 to TRBJ1-4, with a tentative D call TRBD1 (5 bases). The CDR3 is 16 amino acids. V dropped 4 bases and J dropped 4 bases, with 16 bases sitting between them. Germline CDR1 SNHLY, CDR2 FYNNEI. The covered CDR3 bases are TGTGCCAGCAGTGCTGATAGGGGTGTCGGTAATGAAAAA. Its translation: CASSADRGVGNEK. The full CDR3 reads CASSADRGVGNEKLFF.

This clone showed up many times. Coverage ceases 3 residues before the CDR3 finishes, and the germline J gene fills in the end. The rearrangement uses TRBV5-5 and TRBJ2-3; TRBD1 matches at 10 bases. Germline assignment: CDR1 SGHKS and CDR2 YYEKEE (reference sequence). The CDR3 totals 14 residues. The V and J ends lost 7 bases and 3 bases, in that order; junction bases with no gene match: 5. The sequenced CDR3 bases are TGTGCCAGCGGCCGGGACAGGGGAACAGATACG. Its translation: CASGRDRGTDT. The full CDR3 is CASGRDRGTDTQYF.

In its sample, this clone was seen many times. The read falls 3 residues short of the CDR3 end, and the missing part is taken from the germline J gene. This sequence joins TRBV18 and TRBJ2-1; 11 bases agree with TRBD2. CDR1 and CDR2 from the germline V gene are KGHSH and LQKENI. V lost 3 bases and J lost 9; bases outside the gene matches: 4. The length of the CDR3 is 14 residues. The CDR3 is CASSPTLAGGEQFF. CDR3 DNA, as far as it was read: TGTGCCAGCTCACCCACGCTAGCGGGAGGTGAG.

This clone came up a few times. The sequenced fragment ends 3 residues before the CDR3 boundary, so the rest is inferred from the germline J gene. The chain links TRBV5-5 to TRBJ2-5, with a weak D call TRBD1 (6 bases). The CDR3 consists of 15 residues. Trimming took off 5 bases at V and 1 base at J, with 15 bases between the two ends. Germline lookup yields CDR1 SGHKS and CDR2 YYEKEE (reference sequence). This CDR3 is CASSKNAGVQETQYF. Incomplete CDR3 DNA: TGTGCCAGCAGTAAAAACGCAGGGGTCCAAGAGACC.

Concerning this clone: The CDR3 goes on 3 residues after the read ends, and that part is filled in from the germline J gene. The rearrangement joins TRBV20-1 to TRBJ2-7, with D possibly being TRBD1 (5 bases). The length of the CDR3 is 12 residues. The V end was cut by 6 bases, the J end by 0 bases, with 9 bases between. In germline, CDR1 is DFQATT, CDR2 SNEGSKA (reference sequence). The CDR3 region is CSAPDNSYEQYF. The sequenced CDR3 bases are TGCAGTGCCCCGGACAACTCCTACGAG.

This clone was seen ten or more times. The sequenced fragment ends 3 residues before the CDR3 boundary, so the rest is inferred from the germline J gene. V is TRBV6-2 or TRBV6-3 and J is TRBJ1-6, with D possibly TRBD1 on 6 matching bases. Germline assignment: CDR1 MNHEY and CDR2 SVGEGT. V lost 5 bases to trimming and J lost 7 bases, with 15 bases between them. The CDR3 consists of 15 residues. The chain's CDR3 is CASSLLRGANSPLHF. The sequenced CDR3 bases are TGTGCCAGCAGTCTCCTCAGGGGCGCAAATTCACCC.

This clone occurred a few times. The read falls 3 residues short of the CDR3 end, and the missing part is taken from the germline J gene. The chain recombines TRBV7-6 with TRBJ2-1; 15 bases align to TRBD2. This CDR3 region has 15 residues. Per germline, CDR1 SGHVS and CDR2 FNYEAQ. Germline trimming cut 5 bases from V and 7 bases from J; bases unmatched to any gene: 3. The sequenced part of the CDR3 DNA is TGTGCCAGCAGCGCCGGGACTAGCGGGGGGAATGAG. This codes for CASSAGTSGGNE. The entire CDR3 sequence reads CASSAGTSGGNEQFF.

Note on this clone: The read comes to an end 3 residues before the CDR3 does, leaving the germline J gene to fill in the end. This chain connects TRBV30 to TRBJ1-1, with D unresolved. CDR1 GTSNPN and CDR2 SVGIG come from the germline V gene (reference sequence). CDR3 length: 10 amino acids. The V end was cut by 5 bases, the J end by 2 bases, with 3 bases between. The part of the CDR3 DNA that was read is TGTGCCTGGTCTAACACTGAA. Amino acid sequence: CAWSNTE. From start to end, the CDR3 is CAWSNTEAFF.

This clone appeared many times. The missing CDR3 end, 3 residues past where the read stops, is filled in from the germline J gene. The rearrangement links TRBV7-6 to TRBJ1-1; D unclear. V gave up 1 base and J gave up 3 bases, with 9 bases separating them. The CDR3 is 14 residues long. CDR1 SGHVS and CDR2 FNYEAQ come from the germline V gene. The part of the CDR3 DNA that was read is TGTGCCAGCAGCTTAGGTTCAAGGGACACTGAA. Its protein product is CASSLGSRDTE. The full CDR3 protein reads CASSLGSRDTEAFF.

In regard to this clone: The observed sequence ends 3 residues before the CDR3 terminus, with the missing tail filled in from the germline J gene. This chain connects TRBV7-9 to TRBJ2-3; 7 positions match TRBD2. CDR3 size: 14 residues. The trim removed 5 bases at V and 4 bases at J, leaving 6 bases unmatched. Germline CDR1 reads SEHNR; CDR2 reads FQNEAQ (reference sequence). The covered CDR3 bases are TGTGCCAGCAGCGATTGGCGGGGGTCAGATACG. This sequence encodes CASSDWRGSDT. The whole CDR3 region reads CASSDWRGSDTQYF.

This clone was observed at least ten times. The CDR3 end falls 3 residues outside the read, so it is completed with the germline J gene. The chain joins TRBV2 to TRBJ2-1; 10 bases agree with TRBD1. Germline V lookup: CDR1 SNHLY, CDR2 FYNNEI. The CDR3 sequence is 14 residues long. V shed 7 bases and J 6 bases; nucleotides not matched to a gene: 6. CDR3 DNA (partial): TGTGCCAGCAAGGACAGGGGGACTCTCAATGAG. Encoded protein: CASKDRGTLNE. The complete CDR3 reads CASKDRGTLNEQFF.

Details on this clone: The read finishes 3 residues shy of the CDR3 end, and the germline J gene is used to complete it. Other DNA sequences in this specimen translate into the identical CDR3. The V gene is TRBV5-1, the J gene TRBJ2-7; possibly TRBD2 for D (6 bases). The CDR3 totals 13 residues. V was shortened by 4 bases and J by 0 bases, with 8 bases between the two germline ends. In germline, CDR1 is SGHRS, CDR2 YFSETQ. The covered CDR3 bases are TGCGCCAGCAGCGGGGGGAGCTCCTACGAG. Amino acid sequence: CASSGGSSYE. The entire CDR3 protein is CASSGGSSYEQYF.

This clone was seen at least ten times. Read data end 3 residues before the CDR3 end; the end is taken from the germline J gene. The J gene is TRBJ1-5, the V gene TRBV30; 7 positions match TRBD1. Per germline, CDR1 GTSNPN and CDR2 SVGIG (reference sequence). V lost 6 bases, J lost 5 bases, and 10 bases stayed unmatched. The CDR3 covers 14 residues. The CDR3 is CACRDKGAYQPQHF. The sequenced part of the CDR3 DNA is TGTGCCTGCAGGGACAAGGGGGCTTATCAGCCC.

Worth noting for this clone: Read data end 3 residues before the CDR3 end; the end is taken from the germline J gene. The chain recombines TRBV6-1 with TRBJ1-5, with D possibly TRBD1 on 6 matching bases. V was clipped by 0 bases and J by 6 bases, with 15 bases between them. CDR3 length: 16 residues. Germline V CDR1 and CDR2: MNHNS, SASEGT. The chain's CDR3 is CASSEAPTGTGQPQHF. The covered CDR3 bases are TGTGCCAGCAGTGAAGCCCCAACAGGGACGGGTCAGCCC.

This clone was recorded at least ten times. The sequence runs out 3 residues before the end of the CDR3; the remainder is reconstructed from the germline J gene. The chain couples TRBV2 to TRBJ2-3; a possible D gene is TRBD2 (6 bases). The CDR3 sequence is 16 residues long. Germline V gene data show CDR1 as SNHLY and CDR2 as FYNNEI. Between the trimmed V and J ends, which lost 3 bases and 1 base, there was a span of 14 bases. The CDR3 bases that were read are TGTGCCAGCAGTGATGTTCGGGCTAGCGGCACAGATACG. Amino acids: CASSDVRASGTDT. The full-length CDR3 reads as CASSDVRASGTDTQYF.